Following are 25 T cell receptor beta chains from one sample sequenced in a study of blood T cell repertoires in COVID-19. Sequencing was performed with immunoSEQ multiplex PCR; in TCRdb, only in-frame clones are kept and a portion is missing. This repertoire shows fewer than 600,000 clones, 88% found once; its top ten account for about 2%. The sample comprised PBMCs or T cells enriched from blood (not recorded which). The receptors come from a woman aged 40 to 50 who had recovered from COVID-19.

This chain uses TRBV20-1 with TRBJ1-5; D ambiguous. The V gene's germline CDR1 is DFQATT and CDR2 SNEGSKA (reference sequence). The CDR3 spans 11 residues. Trimming shortened V by 3 bases and J by 9 bases, and 9 bases separated the two germline ends. CDR3 region: CSARSGRPQHF. In DNA, the CDR3 is TGCAGTGCTAGGTCTGGTAGGCCCCAGCATTTT.

The CDR3 coding sequence is TGTGCCAGCAGCTCCACCTCAGGGGGAACTGAAGCTTTCTTT. This encodes CASSSTSGGTEAFF. V gene TRBV7-2 combines with J gene TRBJ1-1; 7 bases line up with TRBD1. Germline trimming cut 4 bases from V and 5 bases from J; bases unmatched to any gene: 7. The CDR3 extends over 14 amino acids. From germline, CDR1 is SGHTA and CDR2 FQGNSA.

The chain carries TRBV19 and TRBJ2-1; the match to TRBD1 covers 7 bases. CDR1 is LNHDA, CDR2 SQIVND, per germline (reference sequence). The V gene end was trimmed by 3 bases and the J gene end by 10 bases; junction bases not matched to a gene: 9. There are 14 residues in the CDR3. This chain's CDR3 is CASSIRDRVDEQFF. The CDR3 DNA reads as TGTGCCAGTAGTATTCGTGACAGGGTGGACGAGCAGTTCTTC.

The chain has TRBV24-1 and TRBJ1-2, with 9 bases identical to TRBD1. The CDR3 runs to 13 residues. Germline CDR1 reads KGHDR; CDR2 reads SFDVKD. J lost 6 bases, V lost 2 bases, and 0 bases had no gene match. The CDR3 DNA reads as TGTGCCACCAGTGATTGGACAGGGGATGGCTACACCTTC. Amino acid sequence: CATSDWTGDGYTF.

The V gene is TRBV12-5, the J gene TRBJ1-2; D uncertain. Trimming removed 2 bases from V and 7 bases from J, with 8 bases in between. The CDR3 runs 12 residues. Germline V gene sequence: CDR1 LGHNT, CDR2 FRNRAP. CDR3 in amino acids: CASGLRSSGYTF. In DNA, the CDR3 is TGTGCTAGTGGTTTGCGGTCAAGTGGCTACACCTTC.

The V and J genes are TRBV6-2 or TRBV6-3 and TRBJ2-7; TRBD2 agrees at 9 bases. There are 17 residues in the CDR3. CDR1 and CDR2 (germline): MNHEY, SVGEGT. The V segment lost 2 bases and the J segment 2 bases; nucleotides outside the gene matches: 10. The CDR3 sequence is CASSYTLASGRTYEQYF. The CDR3 DNA sequence: TGTGCCAGCAGTTACACCCTAGCAAGCGGGAGGACCTACGAGCAGTACTTC.

The CDR3, as DNA: TGTGCCAGCAGCTTAGGAACGGGAGGGCGGTCCTACAATGAGCAGTTCTTC. It yields the protein CASSLGTGGRSYNEQFF. The chain has TRBV7-2 and TRBJ2-1; 8 positions match TRBD2. V dropped 1 base and J dropped 1; count of bases not matched to a gene: 6. The V gene's germline CDR1 is SGHTA and CDR2 FQGNSA. This CDR3 is built from 17 residues. Based on the CDR3 plus reference TRBV7-2 and TRBJ2-1, the full variable domain is GAGVSQSPSNKVTEKGKDVELRCDPISGHTALYWYRQSLGQGLEFLIYFQGNSAPDKSGLPSDRFSAERTGGSVSTLTIQRTQQEDSAVYLCASSLGTGGRSYNEQFFGPGTRLTVL.

In this sample, this clone turned up once. This chain joins TRBV14 and TRBJ1-1; tentatively, D is TRBD1 (6 bases). With 3 bases removed from V and 0 bases from J, the gap between germline ends came to 14 bases. CDR1 and CDR2 from the germline V gene are SGHDN and FVKESK. The CDR3 is 16 residues long. In DNA, the CDR3 is TGTGCCAGCAGCCAGGGGACATTTGGAATGAACACTGAAGCTTTCTTT. This gives the protein CASSQGTFGMNTEAFF.

J is TRBJ1-2 and V is TRBV10-3, with D tentatively TRBD1 (5 bases). The CDR3 is 16 amino acids. Trimming took off 5 bases at V and 0 bases at J, with 16 bases between the two ends. The germline gives CDR1 ENHRY, CDR2 SYGVKD. The CDR3 spells CAISTRQTSTNYGYTF. CDR3 sequence (DNA): TGTGCCATCAGTACCAGACAGACTTCAACTAACTATGGCTACACCTTC.

The V and J genes are TRBV7-2 and TRBJ2-3; 8 nucleotides agree with TRBD2. J gave up 2 bases and V 8 bases, and 15 bases lay outside the gene matches. The CDR3 is made up of 17 amino acids. Germline CDR1 is SGHTA and CDR2 is FQGNSA. CDR3 sequence: CASSVRVAGGTTDTQYF. In nucleotides, the CDR3 is TGTGCCAGCTCCGTGAGGGTCGCGGGAGGCACCACAGATACGCAGTATTTT.

The chain combines TRBV11-2 with TRBJ1-2; tentatively, D is TRBD1 (5 bases). This CDR3 region has 14 residues. The V and J ends lost 1 base and 3 bases respectively, with 9 bases between them. The germline V gene encodes CDR1 SGHAT and CDR2 FQNNGV. CDR3 nucleotides: TGTGCCAGCAGCTTAGGGACAAGCTACTATGGCTACACCTTC. The encoded protein is CASSLGTSYYGYTF.

The chain joins TRBV11-2 to TRBJ2-7, with 7 positions matching TRBD2. Trimming at V came to 8 bases and at J to 1 base, leaving 8 bases not matched to a gene. CDR1 and CDR2 (germline): SGHAT, FQNNGV. The CDR3 length is 14 residues. This chain's CDR3 is CASCPWEGSYEQYF. In DNA, the CDR3 is TGTGCCAGCTGTCCTTGGGAGGGGTCCTACGAGCAGTACTTC.

V and J are TRBV9 and TRBJ2-5, with TRBD1 matching 10 bases. J was trimmed by 5 bases and V by 2 bases; bases with no gene match: 3. Germline CDR1 reads SGDLS; CDR2 reads YYNGEE. The CDR3 length is 14 residues. This CDR3 is CASSVGTGDETQYF. In DNA, the CDR3 is TGTGCCAGCAGCGTGGGGACAGGGGACGAGACCCAGTACTTC.

The V gene is TRBV27, the J gene TRBJ2-1, with 14 bases identical to TRBD2. Trimming removed 6 bases from V and 10 bases from J; junction bases left unmatched: 11. CDR1 is MNHEY and CDR2 is SMNVEV in the germline V gene (reference sequence). CDR3 length: 16 residues. The CDR3: CASSPRLAGGPREQFF. The CDR3 nucleotides read TGTGCCAGCAGCCCAAGACTAGCGGGAGGGCCGCGAGAGCAGTTCTTC.

V and J are TRBV11-2 and TRBJ2-7; 9 bases line up with TRBD1. Germline lookup yields CDR1 SGHAT and CDR2 FQNNGV. This CDR3 contains 15 residues. Trimming removed 6 bases from V and 4 bases from J; junction bases left unmatched: 10. The CDR3, as DNA: TGTGCCAGCAGTTGGGGACCCGGGACAGGGTACGAGCAGTACTTC. Translating gives CASSWGPGTGYEQYF.

CDR3 sequence (DNA): TGTGCCTGGAGTCTGCGCGCGAACACCGGGGAGCTGTTTTTT. Translated: CAWSLRANTGELFF. The rearrangement joins TRBV30 to TRBJ2-2; D uncertain. From germline, CDR1 is GTSNPN and CDR2 SVGIG (reference sequence). This CDR3 comprises 14 residues. The germline V and J ends were trimmed by 2 bases and 0 bases, with 7 bases remaining between them. Based on the CDR3 plus reference TRBV30 and TRBJ2-2, the full variable domain is SQTIHQWPATLVQPVGSPLSLECTVEGTSNPNLYWYRQAAGRGLQLLFYSVGIGQISSEVPQNLSASRPQDRQFILSSKKLLLSDSGFYLCAWSLRANTGELFFGEGSRLTVL.

This clone was counted a single time. This chain links TRBV2 with TRBJ1-3, with a possible D match to TRBD1 (6 bases). This CDR3 is built from 16 residues. The germline V and J ends were trimmed by 4 bases and 0 bases, with 13 bases remaining between them. Germline V CDR1 and CDR2: SNHLY, FYNNEI. The CDR3 DNA follows: TGTGCCAGCAGTGCCCGCAGGGGAGACTCTGGAAACACCATATATTTT. Translation: CASSARRGDSGNTIYF.

The CDR3 sequence is CASSLVSYEQYF. As DNA, the CDR3 is TGTGCCAGCAGCTTAGTTAGCTACGAGCAGTACTTC. This chain uses TRBV7-2 with TRBJ2-7, with D unresolved. The germline CDR1 and CDR2 sequences are SGHTA and FQGNSA. The V end lost 1 base, the J end lost 3 bases, and 4 bases lay between the germline ends. The CDR3 is 12 residues long.

This chain uses TRBV7-6 with TRBJ2-6, with D maybe TRBD2 (6 bases). Germline CDR1 is SGHVS and CDR2 is FNYEAQ. Trimming took 5 bases from V and 0 from J, leaving 11 bases between them. This CDR3 is 16 amino acids long. The CDR3 here is CASSPAGLSGANVLTF. The CDR3 coding sequence is TGTGCCAGCAGCCCCGCGGGGCTCTCTGGGGCCAACGTCCTGACTTTC.

V and J are TRBV27 and TRBJ1-2; D is perhaps TRBD1 (5 bases). This CDR3 spans 14 amino acids. Trimming removed 7 bases from V and 0 bases from J, with 12 bases in between. Germline V CDR1 and CDR2: MNHEY, SMNVEV (reference sequence). This CDR3 reads CASTTWGSNYGYTF. The CDR3 bases are TGTGCCAGCACCACGTGGGGCTCTAACTATGGCTACACCTTC.

The chain joins TRBV5-5 to TRBJ1-1; no definite D call. Trimming took off 0 bases at V and 5 bases at J, with 8 bases between the two ends. CDR3 length: 13 amino acids. CDR1 SGHKS and CDR2 YYEKEE come from the germline V gene (reference sequence). For the CDR3, the DNA is TGTGCCAGCAGCTTGGAGTGGCAGACTGAAGCTTTCTTT. Protein: CASSLEWQTEAFF.

The chain couples TRBV5-5 to TRBJ1-1, with 8 nucleotides matching TRBD1. The CDR3 covers 12 residues. Germline lookup yields CDR1 SGHKS and CDR2 YYEKEE (reference sequence). The J segment lost 9 bases and the V segment lost 4 bases, leaving 5 bases of the junction unmatched. CDR3 region: CASSIPGGQAFF. CDR3 coding DNA: TGTGCCAGCAGCATACCAGGGGGCCAAGCTTTCTTT.

The chain has TRBV5-1 and TRBJ2-7; weak D call: TRBD2 (6 bases). The V and J ends lost 4 bases and 3 bases respectively, with 11 bases between them. Germline-derived CDR1 and CDR2 are SGHRS and YFSETQ. The CDR3 length is 13 residues. CDR3 nucleotide sequence: TGCGCCAGCAGCCCGGAGGACTACTACGAGCAGTACTTC. This translates into CASSPEDYYEQYF.

The chain employs TRBV19 and TRBJ2-3, with D maybe TRBD2 (5 bases). The CDR3 loop spans 14 amino acids. Trimming stripped 5 bases from V and 4 bases from J, with 13 bases between. Germline values: CDR1 LNHDA, CDR2 SQIVND (reference sequence). In nucleotides, the CDR3 is TGTGCCAGTAGTGCCCGGGGAGACGCAGATACGCAGTATTTT. Amino acids: CASSARGDADTQYF.

The chain uses TRBV13 and TRBJ2-1; 10 positions agree with TRBD2. CDR1 and CDR2 from the germline V gene are PRHDT and FYEKMQ (reference sequence). There are 15 residues in the CDR3. V shed 3 bases, J shed 5 bases, and the junction held 4 bases outside the gene matches. CDR3 nucleotides: TGTGCCAGCAGCTTCATTACTAGCGGGAACAATGAGCAGTTCTTC. Translated, it gives CASSFITSGNNEQFF.